Included here is one TCR beta chain sequence, with context. The data originate from a study of neoadjuvant anti-PD-1 for oral cavity cancer. Profiled with immunoSEQ multiplex PCR; TCRdb holds only in-frame clones, not every one. Counted here are some 66,000 clones, over 70% occurring once; the ten biggest clones make up roughly 3.4%. These newly diagnosed stage II-IVA oral cavity squamous cell carcinoma patients had no prior systemic or radiation treatment. This clonotype was sampled from a person between 40 and 85 years old with oral cavity squamous cell carcinoma. The sequencing used PBMCs, collected before nivolumab (anti-PD-1) treatment.

The CDR3 protein is CASSLAESGANVLTF. The DNA for the CDR3 is TGCGCCAGCAGCTTGGCCGAATCTGGGGCCAACGTCCTGACTTTC. This chain joins TRBV5-1 and TRBJ2-6; no definite D call. Trimming took 0 bases from V and 1 from J, leaving 5 bases between them. The CDR3 has 15 residues. From germline, CDR1 is SGHRS and CDR2 YFSETQ. The complete variable domain, with remaining parts taken from reference TRBV5-1 and TRBJ2-6, reads KAGVTQTPRYLIKTRGQQVTLSCSPISGHRSVSWYQQTPGQGLQFLFEYFSETQRNKGNFPGRFSGRQFSNSRSEMNVSTLELGDSALYLCASSLAESGANVLTFGAGSRLTVL.